This TCR beta chain was found in a study of blood T cell repertoires in COVID-19. Study context: Acute and convalescent COVID-19 specimens originated in the United States, Italy and Spain. Sample material is recorded as cDNA or gDNA derived from T cells, B-cell-depleted T cells, or PBMCs.

V was cut by 6 bases and J by 2 bases, with 12 bases left in between. CDR3 length: 14 amino acids. CDR1 and CDR2 from the germline V gene are MDHEN and SYDVKM. Repertoires were generated with immunoSEQ multiplex PCR, while TCRdb's copy carries only in-frame clones and drops some. The table shows roughly 200,000 clones, with roughly 89% occurring only once. This clone was seen only once. V is TRBV28 and J is TRBJ2-3; D is possibly TRBD2 (6 bases). Sequenced sample: peripheral blood. The receptor was derived from a man over 45 with acute or convalescent COVID-19. CDR3 nucleotide sequence: TGTGCCAGCAGCACGGGGGAGTTCACAGATACGCAGTATTTT. This codes for CASSTGEFTDTQYF. Combining the CDR3 with reference TRBV28 and TRBJ2-3 gives the whole variable domain DVKVTQSSRYLVKRTGEKVFLECVQDMDHENMFWYRQDPGLGLRLIYFSYDVKMKEKGDIPEGYSVSREKKERFSLILESASTNQTSMYLCASSTGEFTDTQYFGPGTRLTVL.